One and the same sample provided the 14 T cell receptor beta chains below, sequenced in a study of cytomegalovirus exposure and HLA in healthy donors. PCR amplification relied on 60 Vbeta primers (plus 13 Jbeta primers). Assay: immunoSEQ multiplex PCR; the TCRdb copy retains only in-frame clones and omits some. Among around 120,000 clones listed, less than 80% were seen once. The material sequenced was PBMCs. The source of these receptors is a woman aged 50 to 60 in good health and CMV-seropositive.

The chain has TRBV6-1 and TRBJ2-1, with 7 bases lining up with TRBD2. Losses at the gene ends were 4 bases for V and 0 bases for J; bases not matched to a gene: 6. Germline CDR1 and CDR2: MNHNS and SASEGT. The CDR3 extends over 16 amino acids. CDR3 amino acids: CASSGAGASSYNEQFF. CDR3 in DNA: TGTGCCAGCAGTGGGGCGGGAGCTAGCTCCTACAATGAGCAGTTCTTC.

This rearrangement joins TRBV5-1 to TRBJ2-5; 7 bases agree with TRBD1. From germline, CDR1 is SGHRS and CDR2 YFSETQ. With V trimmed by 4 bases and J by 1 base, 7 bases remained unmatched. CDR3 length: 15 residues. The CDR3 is CASSPQTGPQETQYF. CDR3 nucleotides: TGCGCCAGCAGCCCCCAGACAGGGCCCCAAGAGACCCAGTACTTC. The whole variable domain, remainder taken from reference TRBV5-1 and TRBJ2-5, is KAGVTQTPRYLIKTRGQQVTLSCSPISGHRSVSWYQQTPGQGLQFLFEYFSETQRNKGNFPGRFSGRQFSNSRSEMNVSTLELGDSALYLCASSPQTGPQETQYFGPGTRLLVL.

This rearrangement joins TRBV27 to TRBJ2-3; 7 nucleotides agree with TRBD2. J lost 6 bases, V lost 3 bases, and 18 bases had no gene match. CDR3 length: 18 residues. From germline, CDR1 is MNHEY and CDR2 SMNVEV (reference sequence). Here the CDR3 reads CASSFEAGVSQPRDTQYF. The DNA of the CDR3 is TGTGCCAGCAGTTTCGAGGCGGGGGTGAGCCAACCCCGGGATACGCAGTATTTT.

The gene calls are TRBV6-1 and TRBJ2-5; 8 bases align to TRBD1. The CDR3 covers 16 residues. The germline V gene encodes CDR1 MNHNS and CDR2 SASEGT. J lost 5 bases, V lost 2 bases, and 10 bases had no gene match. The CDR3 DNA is TGTGCCAGCAGTGAATTATCGCAGGGGGCGTGGGAGACCCAGTACTTC. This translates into CASSELSQGAWETQYF.

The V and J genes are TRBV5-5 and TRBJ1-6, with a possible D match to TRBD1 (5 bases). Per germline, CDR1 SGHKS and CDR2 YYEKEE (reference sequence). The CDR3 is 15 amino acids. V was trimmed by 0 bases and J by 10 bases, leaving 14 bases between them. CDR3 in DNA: TGTGCCAGCAGCTTGGGCAGGGAAGAGAGATCACCCCTCCACTTT. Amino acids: CASSLGREERSPLHF.

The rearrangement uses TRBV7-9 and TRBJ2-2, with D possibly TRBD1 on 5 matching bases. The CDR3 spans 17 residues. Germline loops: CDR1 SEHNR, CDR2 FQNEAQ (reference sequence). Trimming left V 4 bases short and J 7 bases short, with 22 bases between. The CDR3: CASSSLLSGKYGGELFF. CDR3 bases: TGTGCCAGCAGCTCTCTCCTCTCAGGGAAGTACGGCGGGGAGCTGTTTTTT.

The CDR3 is CASSPSGGADTQYF. The CDR3 DNA reads as TGTGCCAGCAGCCCTAGCGGGGGTGCAGATACGCAGTATTTT. The gene calls are TRBV14 and TRBJ2-3; 10 positions match TRBD2. The CDR3 extends over 14 amino acids. V was clipped by 4 bases and J by 4 bases; unmatched bases: 2. The germline V gene encodes CDR1 SGHDN and CDR2 FVKESK. Variable domain in full (rest from reference TRBV14 and TRBJ2-3): EAGVTQFPSHSVIEKGQTVTLRCDPISGHDNLYWYRRVMGKEIKFLLHFVKESKQDESGMPNNRFLAERTGGTYSTLKVQPAELEDSGVYFCASSPSGGADTQYFGPGTRLTVL.

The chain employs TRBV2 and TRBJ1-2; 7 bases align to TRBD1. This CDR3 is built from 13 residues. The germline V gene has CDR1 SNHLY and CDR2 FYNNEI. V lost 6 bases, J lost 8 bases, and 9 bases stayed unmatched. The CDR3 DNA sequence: TGTGCCAGCAGACTTTACAGGGGATGGGGCTACACCTTC. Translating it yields CASRLYRGWGYTF.

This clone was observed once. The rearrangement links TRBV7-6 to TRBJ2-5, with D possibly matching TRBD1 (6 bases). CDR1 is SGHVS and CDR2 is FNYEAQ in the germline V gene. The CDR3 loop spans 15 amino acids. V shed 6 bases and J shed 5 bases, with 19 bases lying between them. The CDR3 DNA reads TGTGCCAGCAGTAAGGACAGACCTCGATGGGAGACCCAGTACTTC. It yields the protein CASSKDRPRWETQYF. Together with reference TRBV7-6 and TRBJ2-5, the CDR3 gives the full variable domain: GAGVSQSPRYKVTKRGQDVALRCDPISGHVSLYWYRQALGQGPEFLTYFNYEAQQDKSGLPNDRFSAERPEGSISTLTIQRTEQRDSAMYRCASSKDRPRWETQYFGPGTRLLVL.

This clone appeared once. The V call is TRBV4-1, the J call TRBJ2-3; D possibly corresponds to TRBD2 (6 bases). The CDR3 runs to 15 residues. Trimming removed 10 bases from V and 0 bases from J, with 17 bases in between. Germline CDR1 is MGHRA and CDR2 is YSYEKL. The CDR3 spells CATSLHGGSTDTQYF. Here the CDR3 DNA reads TGCGCCACCAGTTTGCACGGGGGTAGCACAGATACGCAGTATTTT.

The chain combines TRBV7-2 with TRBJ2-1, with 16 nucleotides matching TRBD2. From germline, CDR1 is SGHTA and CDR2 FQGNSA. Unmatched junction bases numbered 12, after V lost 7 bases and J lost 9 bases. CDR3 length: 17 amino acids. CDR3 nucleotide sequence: TGTGCCAGCAACATCCCGGGACTAGCGGGAGGGCGGGGTGAGCAGTTCTTC. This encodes CASNIPGLAGGRGEQFF.

CDR3 bases: TGCGCCAGCAGCCCGGGACAGGGGGATCAGCCCCAGCATTTT. This sequence encodes CASSPGQGDQPQHF. V gene TRBV5-1 combines with J gene TRBJ1-5; 11 nucleotides match TRBD1. CDR1 SGHRS and CDR2 YFSETQ come from the germline V gene. This CDR3 region has 14 residues. V gave up 4 bases and J gave up 5 bases; unmatched junction bases: 2.

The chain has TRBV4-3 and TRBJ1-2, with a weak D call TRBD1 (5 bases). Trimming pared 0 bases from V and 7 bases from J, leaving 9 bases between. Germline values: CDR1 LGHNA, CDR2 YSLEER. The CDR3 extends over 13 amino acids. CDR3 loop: CASSQDSRVGYTF. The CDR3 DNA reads TGCGCCAGCAGCCAAGATTCCAGGGTTGGCTACACCTTC.

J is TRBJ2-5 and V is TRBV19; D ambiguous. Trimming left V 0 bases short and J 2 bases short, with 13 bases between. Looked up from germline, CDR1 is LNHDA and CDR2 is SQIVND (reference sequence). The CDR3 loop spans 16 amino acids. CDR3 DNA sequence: TGTGCCAGTAGTATAGATGTATCGTGGAGACAAGAGACCCAGTACTTC. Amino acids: CASSIDVSWRQETQYF. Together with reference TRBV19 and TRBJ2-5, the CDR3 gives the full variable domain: DGGITQSPKYLFRKEGQNVTLSCEQNLNHDAMYWYRQDPGQGLRLIYYSQIVNDFQKGDIAEGYSVSREKKESFPLTVTSAQKNPTAFYLCASSIDVSWRQETQYFGPGTRLLVL.